This passage covers 5 T cell receptor beta chains from one sample sequenced in a study of T cells in women clearing cervical HPV infection. Profiled with immunoSEQ multiplex PCR; TCRdb holds only in-frame clones, not every one. The sample shows about 33,000 clones, and 1.7% sits with its ten largest clones. Sequencing used blood buffy coat. Receptors originate from a woman between 18 and 70 years old with a cervical HPV16 infection that either progressed to CIN3+ or cleared (not recorded which).

Of note for this clone: At one end, the junction sequence differs from germline, possibly due to a read error. The observed sequence ends 3 residues before the CDR3 terminus, with the missing tail filled in from the germline J gene. This specimen includes other DNA sequences encoding the same CDR3. J is TRBJ1-3 and V is TRBV5-6; 7 nucleotides agree with TRBD1. The CDR3 totals 14 residues. Germline values: CDR1 SGHDT, CDR2 YYEEEE. The CDR3 spells CASSSTGQLHTIYF. Partial CDR3 DNA: TGTGCCAGCAGCTCCACGGGACAGTTACACACA.

About this clone itself: The read is 3 residues too short to cover the CDR3 end, so that end is filled in from the germline J gene. The chain carries TRBV19 and TRBJ1-2, with TRBD1 as a possible D gene (5 bases). Germline loops: CDR1 LNHDA, CDR2 SQIVND (reference sequence). V was shortened by 7 bases and J by 7 bases, with 13 bases between the two germline ends. The CDR3 spans 12 residues. The part of the CDR3 DNA that was read is TGTGCCAGTACCCCCGGGGGGGTTGGC. This translates into CASTPGGVG. The CDR3 in full is CASTPGGVGYTF.

Worth noting for this clone: At one end the junction does not follow the germline gene, possibly because of a read error. This CDR3 is also generated by other DNA sequences in the sample. CDR3 DNA, as far as it was read: TGTGCCAGCACCACAGTCTCTGGAAACACA. Translation: CASTTVSGNT. The entire CDR3 sequence reads CASTTVSGNTIYF. The chain couples TRBV2 to TRBJ1-3; no firm D call. The read is 3 residues too short to cover the CDR3 end, so that end is filled in from the germline J gene. CDR1 and CDR2 (germline): SNHLY, FYNNEI. CDR3 length: 13 residues.

This clone is deemed medium-sized by its frequency. The observed sequence ends 3 residues before the CDR3 terminus, with the missing tail filled in from the germline J gene. The chain uses TRBV6-4 and TRBJ2-3; D unresolved. CDR1 is MRHNA, CDR2 SNTAGT, per germline. Trimming pared 4 bases from V and 0 bases from J, leaving 5 bases between. CDR3 length: 13 residues. The CDR3 loop reads CASSGDSTDTQYF. The DNA read from the CDR3 is TGTGCCAGCAGTGGCGATAGCACAGATACG.

CDR3 DNA (partial): TGTGCCAGTAGTAGTGGACAGGGGACCTGGAATGAG. It is translated as CASSSGQGTWNE. The whole CDR3 sequence reads CASSSGQGTWNEQFF. This chain connects TRBV19 to TRBJ2-1, with 9 bases identical to TRBD1. The read gets to within 3 residues of the CDR3 end, and the germline J gene fills in the rest. The CDR3 has 15 amino acids. V gave up 4 bases and J gave up 7 bases; unmatched junction bases: 8. In germline, CDR1 is LNHDA, CDR2 SQIVND (reference sequence). Variable domain in full (rest from reference TRBV19 and TRBJ2-1): DGGITQSPKYLFRKEGQNVTLSCEQNLNHDAMYWYRQDPGQGLRLIYYSQIVNDFQKGDIAEGYSVSREKKESFPLTVTSAQKNPTAFYLCASSSGQGTWNEQFFGPGTRLTVL.